One sample yielded the 7 T cell receptor beta chains listed below, sequenced in a study of T cells in Graves' hyperthyroidism and ophthalmopathy. What was amplified from RNA transcripts were TCR beta CDR3 regions. The HTBI primer set drove a first-round RT-PCR of the TCR CDR3. In TCRdb, the multiplex PCR reads were re-called with MiXCR into one record per CDR3 protein. Among 210,000 or so distinct CDR3 sequences, 17% were seen once, and the ten largest hold approximately 46%. The sample taken for sequencing was blood. These receptors were taken from a man aged 45-65 years with Graves' hyperthyroidism.

This clonotype was seen ten or more times. The rearrangement links TRBV12-3 or TRBV12-4 to TRBJ1-3; D is ambiguous. This CDR3 is built from 15 residues. With 0 bases removed from V and 1 base from J, the gap between germline ends came to 7 bases. In DNA, the CDR3 is TGTGCCAGCAGTTTAGCGAGGAGGTCTGGAAACACCATATATTTT. Its protein product is CASSLARRSGNTIYF.

The chain links TRBV12-3 or TRBV12-4 to TRBJ2-2; no firm D call. Deletions cut 5 bases from V and 6 bases from J, with 10 bases between. CDR3 length: 13 residues. The CDR3 DNA reads as TGTGCCAGCAGTCCCCTTGGGGCCGGGGAGCTGTTTTTT. Encoded protein: CASSPLGAGELFF.

On this clonotype itself: The germline gene is not matched at one end of the junction; a read error may be the cause. V is TRBV9 and J is TRBJ2-2, with TRBD2 as a possible D gene (5 bases). The CDR3 consists of 14 residues. CDR1 is SGDLS, CDR2 YYNGEE, per germline. As DNA, the CDR3 is TGTGCCAGCAGCGCTCTCAGGAACACCGGGGAGCTGTCTTTT. Amino acids: CASSALRNTGELSF.

This clonotype was recorded at least ten times. J is TRBJ1-1 and V is TRBV28; no reliable D call. The CDR3 covers 14 residues. Trimming shortened V by 4 bases and J by 0 bases, and 9 bases separated the two germline ends. The germline V gene encodes CDR1 MDHEN and CDR2 SYDVKM. The CDR3 here is CASSSVGLNTEAFF. Here the CDR3 DNA reads TGTGCCAGCAGTTCGGTAGGATTGAACACTGAAGCTTTCTTT.

This clonotype was counted between two and nine times. The chain couples TRBV27 to TRBJ2-5; 12 bases line up with TRBD1. The CDR3 has 17 residues. Trimming took 6 bases from V and 1 from J; bases not matched to a gene: 9. The V gene's germline CDR1 is MNHEY and CDR2 SMNVEV (reference sequence). The CDR3 spells CASRSDRDRGLQETQYF. The CDR3 DNA sequence: TGTGCCAGCAGATCAGACCGGGACAGGGGGCTCCAAGAGACCCAGTACTTC.

With respect to this clonotype: One end of the junction does not line up with germline, which may come from a read error. This chain uses TRBV6-9 with TRBJ1-1; D unclear. The germline gives CDR1 MNHGY, CDR2 SVAAGI. The CDR3 is 11 residues long. CDR3 DNA: TGTGCCAGCAGTTCAAACACTGAAGTTTTCTTT. It specifies CASSSNTEVFF.

This clonotype was detected only a few times. A junction end diverges from the germline sequence, so it may reflect a read error. This chain connects TRBV7-7 to TRBJ2-2, with 7 bases identical to TRBD1. Germline-derived CDR1 and CDR2 are SSHAT and FNYEAQ (reference sequence). CDR3 length equals 17 residues. The CDR3 reads CASSLVKGAYWTGELFF. CDR3 DNA: TGTGCTAGCAGCTTAGTAAAGGGGGCCTATTGGACCGGGGAGCTGTTTTTT.